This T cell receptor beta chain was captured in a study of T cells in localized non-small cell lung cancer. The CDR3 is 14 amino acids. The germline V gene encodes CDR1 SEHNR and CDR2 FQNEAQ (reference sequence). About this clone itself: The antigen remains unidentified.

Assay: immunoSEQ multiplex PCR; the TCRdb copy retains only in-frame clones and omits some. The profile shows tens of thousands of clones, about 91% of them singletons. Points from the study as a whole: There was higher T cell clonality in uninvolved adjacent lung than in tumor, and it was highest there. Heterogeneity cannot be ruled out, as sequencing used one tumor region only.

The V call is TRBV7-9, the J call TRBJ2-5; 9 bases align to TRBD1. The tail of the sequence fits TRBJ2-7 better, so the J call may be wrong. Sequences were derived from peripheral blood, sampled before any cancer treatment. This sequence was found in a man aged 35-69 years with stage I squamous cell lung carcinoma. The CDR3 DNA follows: TGTGCCAGCAGCTCGGGGACAGGGCGATACGAGCAGTACTTC. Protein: CASSSGTGRYEQYF.